This record looks at one T cell receptor beta chain sequence and its context. Its antigen remains unidentified. Looked up from germline, CDR1 is SGDLS and CDR2 is YYNGEE. Trimming left V 3 bases short and J 8 bases short, with 18 bases between. The CDR3 runs 15 residues. This sample is part of a study of identifying expanded T cells in peripheral blood. Sequenced by immunoSEQ multiplex PCR; TCRdb stores in-frame clones only, minus some. The table records around 100,000 clones, over 75% of them present only once. Regarding the study as a whole: Over approximately two and four weeks, about 16 and 19 clones changed, versus approximately 1.1 between replicates. Across healthy donors, higher total template counts meant significantly greater roughly two-week count variance.

The specimen sequenced was blood. This rearrangement joins TRBV9 to TRBJ1-3, with a weak D call TRBD1 (5 bases). The receptor's source is a person aged 18 to 70 in good health. The CDR3 spells CASSARDAPGDTIYF. The CDR3 DNA is TGTGCCAGCAGCGCCCGGGACGCCCCGGGGGACACCATATATTTT.